This is a list of T cell receptor beta chains from one sample in a study of graft-versus-host responses after intestinal transplantation. The data were produced by immunoSEQ multiplex PCR, yet TCRdb's version contains in-frame clones alone and is incomplete. In the table there are 25,000 to 35,000 clones, about 85% of which are singletons. Here the sequenced sample was PBMCs, taken around 460 days after intestinal transplantation. Receptor source: a human patient who received an intestinal transplant, so some T cells may come from the graft donor. Both conserved end residues are part of each CDR3. A D gene is named only where the DNA matches it firmly. Expanded clones are given a class, and other clones once, few, many or no size at all.

J gene: TRBJ2-7; V gene: TRBV18; D gene: TRBD1; clone size: -; CDR3 DNA: TGTGCCAGCTCACGGGGGACAGGGGGCGGCGAGCAGTACTTC; CDR3 protein: CASSRGTGGGEQYF
J gene: TRBJ2-6; V gene: TRBV27; D gene: TRBD1; clone size: once; CDR3 DNA: TGTGCCAGCAGTTTGAATGCCGACAGGGCTGGGGCCAACGTCCTGACTTTC; CDR3 protein: CASSLNADRAGANVLTF
J gene: TRBJ1-2; V gene: TRBV14; D gene: -; clone size: -; CDR3 DNA: TGTGCCAGCAGCCAGAACAGGAACTATGGCTACACCTTC; CDR3 protein: CASSQNRNYGYTF
J gene: TRBJ2-1; V gene: TRBV27; D gene: -; clone size: -; CDR3 DNA: TGTGCCAGCAGTTTAGAAAGGTACCATGAGCAGTTCTTC; CDR3 protein: CASSLERYHEQFF
J gene: TRBJ2-7; V gene: TRBV7-6; D gene: -; clone size: -; CDR3 DNA: TGTGCCAGCAGCTTAAGTATGAGGGTCCCACCCTACGAGCAGTACTTC; CDR3 protein: CASSLSMRVPPYEQYF
J gene: TRBJ2-1; V gene: TRBV29-1; D gene: TRBD2; clone size: -; CDR3 DNA: TGCAGCGTTCAAGGAGCGGGACGGAATGAGCAGTTCTTC; CDR3 protein: CSVQGAGRNEQFF
J gene: TRBJ1-2; V gene: TRBV5-7; D gene: -; clone size: few; CDR3 DNA: TGTGCCAGCAGTTTGGGCAGAGCCCGCTATGGCTACACCTTC; CDR3 protein: CASSLGRARYGYTF
J gene: TRBJ2-2; V gene: TRBV9; D gene: TRBD2; clone size: once; CDR3 DNA: TGTGCCAGCAGCGTAGGGACTAGTAGCGCCGGGGAGCTGTTTTTT; CDR3 protein: CASSVGTSSAGELFF
J gene: TRBJ1-5; V gene: TRBV5-1; D gene: -; clone size: -; CDR3 DNA: TGCGCCAGCAGCTTGTTGCCAAATCAGCCCCAGCATTTT; CDR3 protein: CASSLLPNQPQHF
J gene: TRBJ2-7; V gene: TRBV11-2; D gene: -; clone size: once; CDR3 DNA: TGTGCCAGCAGCTTACTAACTAGAAGGGGCTACGAGCAGTACTTC; CDR3 protein: CASSLLTRRGYEQYF
J gene: TRBJ1-4; V gene: TRBV11-2; D gene: -; clone size: -; CDR3 DNA: TGTGCCAGCAGCTCGGACAGTTATAATGAAAAACTGTTTTTT; CDR3 protein: CASSSDSYNEKLFF
J gene: TRBJ1-6; V gene: TRBV18; D gene: -; clone size: -; CDR3 DNA: TGTGCCAGCTCACCTGACAGGAATCATTCACCCCTCCACTTT; CDR3 protein: CASSPDRNHSPLHF
J gene: TRBJ2-5; V gene: TRBV5-1; D gene: -; clone size: -; CDR3 DNA: TGCGCCAGCTCCCGTGGCGGCGTAAAGGAGACCCAGTACTTC; CDR3 protein: CASSRGGVKETQYF
J gene: TRBJ1-4; V gene: TRBV5-1; D gene: -; clone size: -; CDR3 DNA: TGCGCCAGCAGCTTGTGGCAGGGAGAAAAACTGTTTTTT; CDR3 protein: CASSLWQGEKLFF
J gene: TRBJ2-5; V gene: TRBV5-1; D gene: TRBD1; clone size: -; CDR3 DNA: TGCGCCAGCAGGGACGGGACAGCGGTACGGGGGACCCAGTACTTC; CDR3 protein: CASRDGTAVRGTQYF
J gene: TRBJ2-7; V gene: TRBV18; D gene: TRBD2; clone size: -; CDR3 DNA: TGTGCCAGCTCAAAGCTAGCGGGAGCCCACGAGCAGTACTTC; CDR3 protein: CASSKLAGAHEQYF
J gene: TRBJ1-3; V gene: TRBV7-9; D gene: TRBD1; clone size: -; CDR3 DNA: TGTGCCAGCAGCTTGATCTTAGGACAGGCCAAGTCTGGAAACACCATATATTTT; CDR3 protein: CASSLILGQAKSGNTIYF
J gene: TRBJ1-1; V gene: TRBV6-1; D gene: TRBD1; clone size: -; CDR3 DNA: TGTGCCAGCAAACGGACAGGGTGGATGAACACTGAAGCTTTCTTT; CDR3 protein: CASKRTGWMNTEAFF
J gene: TRBJ1-6; V gene: TRBV6-5; D gene: -; clone size: -; CDR3 DNA: TGTGCCAGCAGTTACAAGGAGGGTCAATCACCCCTCCACTTT; CDR3 protein: CASSYKEGQSPLHF
J gene: TRBJ2-3; V gene: TRBV2; D gene: -; clone size: once; CDR3 DNA: TGTGCCAGCAGCAGCCCGGGAGAAAGAGACACAGATACGCAGTATTTT; CDR3 protein: CASSSPGERDTDTQYF
J gene: TRBJ1-1; V gene: TRBV11-2; D gene: -; clone size: -; CDR3 DNA: TGTGCCAGCAGCTTCTGGCAGGGTGAAGCTTTCTTT; CDR3 protein: CASSFWQGEAFF
J gene: TRBJ2-3; V gene: TRBV28; D gene: TRBD2; clone size: -; CDR3 DNA: TGTGCCAGCAGTCCGCAGACTAGCGGGGCCACAGATACGCAGTATTTT; CDR3 protein: CASSPQTSGATDTQYF
J gene: TRBJ2-3; V gene: TRBV9; D gene: -; clone size: -; CDR3 DNA: TGTGCCAGCAGCCCATTCCTCGACACCACAGATACGCAGTATTTT; CDR3 protein: CASSPFLDTTDTQYF
J gene: TRBJ2-3; V gene: TRBV5-1; D gene: -; clone size: -; CDR3 DNA: TGCGCCAGCAGGGAAAAACCGGGGGATACGCAGTATTTT; CDR3 protein: CASREKPGDTQYF
J gene: TRBJ2-7; V gene: TRBV5-1; D gene: -; clone size: -; CDR3 DNA: TGCGCCAGCAGCTTGGTTTCCTCCTACGAGCAGTACTTC; CDR3 protein: CASSLVSSYEQYF